This paragraph reports one TCR beta chain. Its specific antigen is unknown. The record has no base qualities; no much larger clone is one base away. CDR1 is given as LGHNA and CDR2 as YSLEER, both from the germline V gene. Including cysteine and phenylalanine, the CDR3 has 15 amino acids. Of the read, only the CDR3 DNA is kept; its 45 bases are in frame from base 1. V is pruned by 4 bases and J by 6 bases, leaving 8 bases of the junction without a gene match. This entry belongs to a study of blood T cells in healthy people across ages (dated by TCRdb to between 2014 and 2017). The study in broad terms: Template switching captured roughly one uniquely barcoded TCR beta cDNA molecule per two T cells in model experiments. To track age-related changes in TCR beta repertoire diversity, the study relied on deep sequencing normalized with unique cDNA molecular identifiers. Four age groups were formed from the donors: young (average 16 years), middle-aged (approximately 42), aged (roughly 56) and long-lived (about 80). To avoid experimental bias, donors of different ages were distributed randomly across sequencing lanes. Using the same blood draw, the study looked at two additional independent replicas of 1 million unique cDNA reads for two donors, one aged 18 to 30 and the other aged 80 or older.

Receptors were amplified or captured by 5' RACE. The listed sequencing device is Illumina HiSeq 2500. A second PCR of about 6 to 12 cycles was performed with a sample-barcoded 5' primer and a J-beta primer mix. Each TCR beta cDNA molecule received a unique molecular identifier from a template-switch 5' adaptor carrying 12 random nucleotides. Each sample yielded at least 2.5 million CDR3-containing paired-end reads. First-strand cDNA was synthesized from all RNA with the Mint cDNA synthesis kit, primed by a TRBC-specific oligonucleotide. After uracil-DNA glycosylase treatment, a first 18-cycle PCR used universal primers M1SS and BC2_uni_R on all cDNA. The authors processed their data as follows. Normalization of each sample was performed by random selection of 1 million high-quality reads, each carrying a distinct molecular identifier. Instead of being binned into consensus sequences, reads that shared molecular identifiers were thrown out. MiTCR, with a Q25 quality threshold and the strictest error-elimination algorithm, was used for CDR3 identification, clonotype clustering and error correction. A nonparametric unseen species model with Euler transformation was used to estimate a lower bound on total TCR beta diversity. TCRdb redid the processing of the public reads, applying fastp at Q25 and MiXCR, and retained in-frame beta chains. CDR3 protein duplicates are merged, each entry listing the most common genes and DNA. The V and J calls were determined by TCRdb, not by the authors. The sample contains some 1,500,000 distinct CDR3 sequences, 42% of them found a single time. The ten largest make up around 4% of the sample.

The roughly 37 donors, aged 6 to 90 years, were systemically healthy Caucasian individuals from Russia. Roughly 10 milliliters of peripheral blood were drawn from each donor into EDTA-treated Vacutainer tubes. Ficoll-Paque density-gradient centrifugation was used to isolate PBMCs, with at least 6 million per sample. Total RNA was extracted from PBMCs with Trizol reagent, with at least 5.5 micrograms obtained per sample. The percentages of naive CD45RAhigh/CD27high T cells were determined by flow cytometry on a PBMC aliquot from every donor. Broad study findings and their caveats: Observed TCR beta diversity per million T cells fell roughly linearly with age, and a significant reduction was already apparent by age roughly 40. Conclusive comparison of naive and antigen-experienced compartments was prevented by the profiling of bulk unsorted PBMCs. Total diversity estimates from one million sequenced T cells were considered lower bounds and underestimates. Because the CMV infection status of the donors was unknown, age-related changes in expanded clonotypes may potentially have been confounded. There was a strong correlation between observed TCR beta diversity and the percentage of naive T cells measured by flow cytometry. Compared with the aged group, the long-lived group had more naive CD4+ T cells, fewer expanded clones and increased TCR diversity, a pattern suggesting age selection.

This TCR came from a woman aged 18-29 years in good health. The rearrangement joined TRBV4-3 to TRBJ2-3, and TRBD2 aligns with 9 junction nucleotides. Sequenced: blood. Read as DNA, the sequence is TGCGCCAGCAGCCTTACAGCGGGAGGTGCGGATACGCAGTATTTT. It is translated as CASSLTAGGADTQYF.